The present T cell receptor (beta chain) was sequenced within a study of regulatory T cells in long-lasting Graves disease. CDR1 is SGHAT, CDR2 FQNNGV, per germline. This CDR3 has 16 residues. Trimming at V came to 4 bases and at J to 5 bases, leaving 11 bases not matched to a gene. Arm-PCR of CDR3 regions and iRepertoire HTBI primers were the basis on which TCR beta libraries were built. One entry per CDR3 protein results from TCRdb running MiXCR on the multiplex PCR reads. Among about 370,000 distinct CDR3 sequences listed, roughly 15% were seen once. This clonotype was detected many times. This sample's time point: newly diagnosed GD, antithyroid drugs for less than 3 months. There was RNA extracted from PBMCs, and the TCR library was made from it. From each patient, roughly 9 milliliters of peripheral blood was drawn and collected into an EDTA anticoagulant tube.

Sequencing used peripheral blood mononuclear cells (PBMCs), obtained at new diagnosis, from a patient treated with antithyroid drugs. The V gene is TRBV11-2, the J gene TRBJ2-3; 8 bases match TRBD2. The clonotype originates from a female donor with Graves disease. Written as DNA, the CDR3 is TGTGCCAGCAGCTACATTACCAGCGGGGGAGGAGATACGCAGTATTTT. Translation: CASSYITSGGGDTQYF.